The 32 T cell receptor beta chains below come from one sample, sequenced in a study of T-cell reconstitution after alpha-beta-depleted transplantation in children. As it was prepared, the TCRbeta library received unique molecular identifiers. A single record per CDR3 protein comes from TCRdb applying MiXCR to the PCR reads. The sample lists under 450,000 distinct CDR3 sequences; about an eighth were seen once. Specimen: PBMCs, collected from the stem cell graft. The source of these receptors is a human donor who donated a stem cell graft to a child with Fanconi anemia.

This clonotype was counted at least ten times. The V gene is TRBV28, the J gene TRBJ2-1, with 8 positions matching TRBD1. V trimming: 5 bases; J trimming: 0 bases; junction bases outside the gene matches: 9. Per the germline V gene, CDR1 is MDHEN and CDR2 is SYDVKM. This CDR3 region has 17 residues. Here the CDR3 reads CASSQPGQESSYNEQFF. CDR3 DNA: TGTGCCAGCAGTCAGCCGGGACAGGAGTCCTCCTACAATGAGCAGTTCTTC.

DNA for the CDR3: TGCAGTGCTCGGAGCCCTTGGACAAACACAGATACGCAGTATTTT. This gives the protein CSARSPWTNTDTQYF. The J gene is TRBJ2-3, the V gene TRBV20-1; tentatively, D is TRBD1 (5 bases). CDR3 size: 15 residues. Germline V lookup: CDR1 DFQATT, CDR2 SNEGSKA (reference sequence). With 5 bases removed from V and 2 bases from J, the gap between germline ends came to 17 bases.

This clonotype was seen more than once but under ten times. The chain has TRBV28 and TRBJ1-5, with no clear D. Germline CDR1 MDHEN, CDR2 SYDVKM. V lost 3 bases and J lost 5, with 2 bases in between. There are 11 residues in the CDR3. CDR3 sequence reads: CASSFDQPQHF. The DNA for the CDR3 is TGTGCCAGCAGTTTCGATCAGCCCCAGCATTTT. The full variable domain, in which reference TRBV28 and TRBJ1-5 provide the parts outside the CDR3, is DVKVTQSSRYLVKRTGEKVFLECVQDMDHENMFWYRQDPGLGLRLIYFSYDVKMKEKGDIPEGYSVSREKKERFSLILESASTNQTSMYLCASSFDQPQHFGDGTRLSIL.

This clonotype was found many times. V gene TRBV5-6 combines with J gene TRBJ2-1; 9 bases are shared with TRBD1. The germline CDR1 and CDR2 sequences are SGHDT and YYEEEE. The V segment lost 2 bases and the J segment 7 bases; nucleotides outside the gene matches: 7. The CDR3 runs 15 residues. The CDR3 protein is CASSFRDRVLNEQFF. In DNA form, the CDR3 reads TGTGCCAGCAGCTTTCGGGACAGGGTTCTAAATGAGCAGTTCTTC.

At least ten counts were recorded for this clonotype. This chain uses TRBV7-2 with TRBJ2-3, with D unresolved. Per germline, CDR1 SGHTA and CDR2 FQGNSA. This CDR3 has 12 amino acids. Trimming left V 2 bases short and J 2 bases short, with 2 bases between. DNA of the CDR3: TGTGCCAGCAGCTTATACACAGATACGCAGTATTTT. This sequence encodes CASSLYTDTQYF.

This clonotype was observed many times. CDR3 sequence reads: CASSARVQETQYF. CDR3 nucleotides: TGTGCCAGCAGCGCTCGGGTTCAAGAGACCCAGTACTTC. The rearrangement uses TRBV9 and TRBJ2-5; D not resolved. In germline, CDR1 is SGDLS, CDR2 YYNGEE. Deletions cut 3 bases from V and 2 bases from J, with 8 bases between. The CDR3 contains 13 residues.

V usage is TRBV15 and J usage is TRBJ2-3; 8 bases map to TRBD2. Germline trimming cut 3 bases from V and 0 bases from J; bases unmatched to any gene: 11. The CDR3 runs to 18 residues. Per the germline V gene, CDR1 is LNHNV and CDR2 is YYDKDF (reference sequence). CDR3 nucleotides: TGTGCCACCAGCAGTCCAAGCGGGGGCCTCAGGAGCACAGATACGCAGTATTTT. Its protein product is CATSSPSGGLRSTDTQYF.

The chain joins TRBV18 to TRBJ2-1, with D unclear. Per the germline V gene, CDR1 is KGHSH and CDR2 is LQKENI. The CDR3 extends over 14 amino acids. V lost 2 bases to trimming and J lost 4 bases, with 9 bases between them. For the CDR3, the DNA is TGTGCCAGCTCACCATTAACCGAGTACAATGAGCAGTTCTTC. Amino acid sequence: CASSPLTEYNEQFF.

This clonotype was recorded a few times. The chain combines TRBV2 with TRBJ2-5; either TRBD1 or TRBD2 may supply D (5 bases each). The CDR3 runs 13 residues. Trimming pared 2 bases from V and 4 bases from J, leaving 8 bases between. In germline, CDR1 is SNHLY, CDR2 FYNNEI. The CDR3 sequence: CASSEYGAETQYF. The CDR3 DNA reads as TGTGCCAGCAGTGAATACGGGGCAGAGACCCAGTACTTC.

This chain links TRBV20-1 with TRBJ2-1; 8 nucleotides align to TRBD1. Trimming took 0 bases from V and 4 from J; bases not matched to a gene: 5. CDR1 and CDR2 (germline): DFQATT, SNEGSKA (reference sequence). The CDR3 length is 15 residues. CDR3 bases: TGCAGTGCTAGAGATCTACAGGGGGAATACAATGAGCAGTTCTTC. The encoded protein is CSARDLQGEYNEQFF.

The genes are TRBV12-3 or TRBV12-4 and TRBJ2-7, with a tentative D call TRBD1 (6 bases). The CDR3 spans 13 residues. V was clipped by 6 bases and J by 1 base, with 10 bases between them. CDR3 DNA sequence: TGTGCCAGCAGCGGACAGAAGTCCTACGAGCAGTACTTC. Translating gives CASSGQKSYEQYF.

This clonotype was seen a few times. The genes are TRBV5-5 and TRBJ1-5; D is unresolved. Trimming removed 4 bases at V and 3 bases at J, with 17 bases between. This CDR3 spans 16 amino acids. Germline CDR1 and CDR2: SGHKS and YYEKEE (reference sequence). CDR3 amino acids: CASSNGQDRYNQPQHF. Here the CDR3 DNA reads TGTGCCAGCAGCAATGGCCAGGACCGCTACAATCAGCCCCAGCATTTT.

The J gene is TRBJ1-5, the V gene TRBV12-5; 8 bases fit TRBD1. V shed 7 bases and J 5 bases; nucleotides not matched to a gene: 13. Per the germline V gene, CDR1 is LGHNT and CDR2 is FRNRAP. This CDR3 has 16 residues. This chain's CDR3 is CASAMQQGGEYQPQHF. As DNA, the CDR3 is TGTGCTAGTGCTATGCAACAGGGGGGGGAGTATCAGCCCCAGCATTTT. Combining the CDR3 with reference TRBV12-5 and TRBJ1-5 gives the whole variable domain DARVTQTPRHKVTEMGQEVTMRCQPILGHNTVFWYRQTMMQGLELLAYFRNRAPLDDSGMPKDRFSAEMPDATLATLKIQPSEPRDSAVYFCASAMQQGGEYQPQHFGDGTRLSIL.

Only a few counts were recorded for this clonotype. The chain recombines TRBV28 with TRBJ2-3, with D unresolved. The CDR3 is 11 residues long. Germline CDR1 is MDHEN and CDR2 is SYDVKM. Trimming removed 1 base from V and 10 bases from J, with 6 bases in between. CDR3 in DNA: TGTGCCAGCAGTTTATCAAGCGCGCAGTATTTT. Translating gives CASSLSSAQYF.

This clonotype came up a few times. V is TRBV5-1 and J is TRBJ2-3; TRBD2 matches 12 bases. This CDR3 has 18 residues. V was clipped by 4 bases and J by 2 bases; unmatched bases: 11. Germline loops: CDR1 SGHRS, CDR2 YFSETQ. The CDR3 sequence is CASSKGSTSGGITDTQYF. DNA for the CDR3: TGCGCCAGCAGCAAGGGTTCCACTAGCGGGGGGATCACAGATACGCAGTATTTT.

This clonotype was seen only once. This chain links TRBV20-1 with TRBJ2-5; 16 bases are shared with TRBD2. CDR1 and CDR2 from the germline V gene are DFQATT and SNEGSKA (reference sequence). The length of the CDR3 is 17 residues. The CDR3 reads CSARGGTSGGAGETQYF. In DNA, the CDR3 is TGCAGCGCCCGAGGCGGGACTAGCGGGGGGGCTGGCGAGACCCAGTACTTC.

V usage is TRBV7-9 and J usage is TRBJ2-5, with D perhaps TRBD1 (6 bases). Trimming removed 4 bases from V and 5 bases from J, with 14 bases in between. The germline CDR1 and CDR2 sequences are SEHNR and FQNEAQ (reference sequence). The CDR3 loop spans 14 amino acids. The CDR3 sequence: CASSWSTGLETQYF. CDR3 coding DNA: TGTGCCAGCAGCTGGTCGACAGGACTGGAGACCCAGTACTTC.

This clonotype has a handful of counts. CDR3 sequence reads: CATSTLEGNSGANVLTF. The CDR3 region has the DNA TGTGCCACCAGCACTTTGGAGGGAAACTCTGGGGCCAACGTCCTGACTTTC. The chain combines TRBV15 with TRBJ2-6, with a weak D call TRBD2 (6 bases). Germline assignment: CDR1 LNHNV and CDR2 YYDKDF (reference sequence). Trimming stripped 4 bases from V and 0 bases from J, with 13 bases between. This CDR3 is built from 17 residues.

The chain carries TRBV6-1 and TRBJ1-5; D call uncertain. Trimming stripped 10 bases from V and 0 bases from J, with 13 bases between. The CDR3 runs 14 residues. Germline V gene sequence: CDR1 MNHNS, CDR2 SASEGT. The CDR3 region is CATSALLSNQPQHF. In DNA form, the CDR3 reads TGTGCCACCTCCGCTCTACTTAGCAATCAGCCCCAGCATTTT.

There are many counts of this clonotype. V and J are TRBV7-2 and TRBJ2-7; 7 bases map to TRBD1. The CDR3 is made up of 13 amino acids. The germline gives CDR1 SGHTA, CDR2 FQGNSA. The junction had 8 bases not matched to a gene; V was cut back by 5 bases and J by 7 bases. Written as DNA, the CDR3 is TGTGCCAGCAGCCGCGGACAGGCTTTAGAGCAGTACTTC. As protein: CASSRGQALEQYF.

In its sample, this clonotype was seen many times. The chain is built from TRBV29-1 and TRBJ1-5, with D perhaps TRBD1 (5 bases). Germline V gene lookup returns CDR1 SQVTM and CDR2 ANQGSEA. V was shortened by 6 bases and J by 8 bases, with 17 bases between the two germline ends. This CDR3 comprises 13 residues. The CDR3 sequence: CSVMTGTGKPQHF. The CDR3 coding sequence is TGCAGCGTCATGACCGGGACGGGGAAGCCCCAGCATTTT.

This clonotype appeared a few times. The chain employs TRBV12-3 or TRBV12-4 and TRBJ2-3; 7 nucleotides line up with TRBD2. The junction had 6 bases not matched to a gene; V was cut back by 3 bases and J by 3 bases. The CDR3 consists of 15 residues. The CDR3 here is CASSLNRRGTDTQYF. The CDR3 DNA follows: TGTGCCAGCAGTTTGAACAGGCGGGGGACAGATACGCAGTATTTT.

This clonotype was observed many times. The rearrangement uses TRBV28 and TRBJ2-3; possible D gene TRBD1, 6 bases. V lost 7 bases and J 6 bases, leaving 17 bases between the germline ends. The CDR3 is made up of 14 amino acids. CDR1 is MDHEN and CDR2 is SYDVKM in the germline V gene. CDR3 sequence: CASKSRQALDTQYF. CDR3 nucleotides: TGTGCCAGCAAGTCGAGACAGGCCCTCGATACGCAGTATTTT.

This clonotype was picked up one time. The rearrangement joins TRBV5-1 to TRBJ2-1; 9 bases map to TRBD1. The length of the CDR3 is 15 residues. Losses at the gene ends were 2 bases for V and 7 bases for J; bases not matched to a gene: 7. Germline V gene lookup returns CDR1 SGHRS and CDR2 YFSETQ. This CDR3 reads CASSFSGTGRNEQFF. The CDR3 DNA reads TGCGCCAGCAGCTTCTCCGGGACAGGGAGGAATGAGCAGTTCTTC.

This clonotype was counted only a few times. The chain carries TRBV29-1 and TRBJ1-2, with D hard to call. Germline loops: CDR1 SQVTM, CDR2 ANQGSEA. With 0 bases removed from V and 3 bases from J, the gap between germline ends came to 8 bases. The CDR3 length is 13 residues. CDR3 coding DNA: TGCAGCGTTGAAGAGGTCACGGACTATGGCTACACCTTC. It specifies CSVEEVTDYGYTF.

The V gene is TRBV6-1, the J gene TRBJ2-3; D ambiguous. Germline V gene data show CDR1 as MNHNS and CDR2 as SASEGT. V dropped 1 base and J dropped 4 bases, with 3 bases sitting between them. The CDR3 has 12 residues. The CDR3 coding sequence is TGTGCCAGCAGTGAAGATTCAGATACGCAGTATTTT. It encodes CASSEDSDTQYF.

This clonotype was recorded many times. The CDR3 reads CASSALGGRATDTQYF. The CDR3 DNA is TGCGCCAGCAGCGCCCTAGGGGGGAGGGCCACAGATACGCAGTATTTT. V is TRBV4-3 and J is TRBJ2-3; D is perhaps TRBD2 (7 bases). The germline CDR1 and CDR2 sequences are LGHNA and YSLEER. The CDR3 is 16 residues long. Trimming cost V 5 bases and J 2 bases, with 17 bases left between them.

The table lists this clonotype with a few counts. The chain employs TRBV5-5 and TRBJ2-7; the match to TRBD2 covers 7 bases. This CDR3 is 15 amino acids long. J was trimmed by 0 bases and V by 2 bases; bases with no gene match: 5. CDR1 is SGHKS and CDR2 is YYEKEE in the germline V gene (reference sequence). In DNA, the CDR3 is TGTGCCAGCAGCTTCGGGGGGATGCCCTCCTACGAGCAGTACTTC. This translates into CASSFGGMPSYEQYF.

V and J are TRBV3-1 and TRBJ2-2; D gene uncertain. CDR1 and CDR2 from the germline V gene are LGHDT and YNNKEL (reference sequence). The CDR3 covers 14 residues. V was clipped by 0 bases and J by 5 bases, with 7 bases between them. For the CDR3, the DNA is TGTGCCAGCAGCCAAGATCTGAGGACCGGGGAGCTGTTTTTT. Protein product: CASSQDLRTGELFF.

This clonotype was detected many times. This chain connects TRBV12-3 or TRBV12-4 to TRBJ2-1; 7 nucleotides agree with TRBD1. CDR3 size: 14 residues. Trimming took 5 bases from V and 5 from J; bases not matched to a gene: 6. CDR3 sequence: CASSLGTDNNEQFF. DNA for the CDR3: TGTGCCAGCAGTCTGGGGACAGACAACAATGAGCAGTTCTTC.

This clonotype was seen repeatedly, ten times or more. The CDR3 region is CASSFPTGTYTEAFF. The CDR3 region has the DNA TGTGCCAGCAGCTTCCCGACAGGGACGTACACTGAAGCTTTCTTT. V is TRBV7-8 and J is TRBJ1-1; 7 bases are a match to TRBD1. V lost 3 bases to trimming and J lost 3 bases; unmatched junction nucleotides: 7. This CDR3 is built from 15 residues. The germline gives CDR1 SGHVS, CDR2 FQNEAQ.

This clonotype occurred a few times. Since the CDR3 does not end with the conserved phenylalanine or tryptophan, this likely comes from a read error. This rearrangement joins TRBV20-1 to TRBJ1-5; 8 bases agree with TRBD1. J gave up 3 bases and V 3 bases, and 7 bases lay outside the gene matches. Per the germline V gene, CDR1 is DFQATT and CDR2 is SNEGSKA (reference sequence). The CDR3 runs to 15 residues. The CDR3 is CSARDRANDNQPQHI. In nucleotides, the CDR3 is TGCAGTGCTAGGGACAGGGCTAATGACAATCAGCCCCAGCATATT.